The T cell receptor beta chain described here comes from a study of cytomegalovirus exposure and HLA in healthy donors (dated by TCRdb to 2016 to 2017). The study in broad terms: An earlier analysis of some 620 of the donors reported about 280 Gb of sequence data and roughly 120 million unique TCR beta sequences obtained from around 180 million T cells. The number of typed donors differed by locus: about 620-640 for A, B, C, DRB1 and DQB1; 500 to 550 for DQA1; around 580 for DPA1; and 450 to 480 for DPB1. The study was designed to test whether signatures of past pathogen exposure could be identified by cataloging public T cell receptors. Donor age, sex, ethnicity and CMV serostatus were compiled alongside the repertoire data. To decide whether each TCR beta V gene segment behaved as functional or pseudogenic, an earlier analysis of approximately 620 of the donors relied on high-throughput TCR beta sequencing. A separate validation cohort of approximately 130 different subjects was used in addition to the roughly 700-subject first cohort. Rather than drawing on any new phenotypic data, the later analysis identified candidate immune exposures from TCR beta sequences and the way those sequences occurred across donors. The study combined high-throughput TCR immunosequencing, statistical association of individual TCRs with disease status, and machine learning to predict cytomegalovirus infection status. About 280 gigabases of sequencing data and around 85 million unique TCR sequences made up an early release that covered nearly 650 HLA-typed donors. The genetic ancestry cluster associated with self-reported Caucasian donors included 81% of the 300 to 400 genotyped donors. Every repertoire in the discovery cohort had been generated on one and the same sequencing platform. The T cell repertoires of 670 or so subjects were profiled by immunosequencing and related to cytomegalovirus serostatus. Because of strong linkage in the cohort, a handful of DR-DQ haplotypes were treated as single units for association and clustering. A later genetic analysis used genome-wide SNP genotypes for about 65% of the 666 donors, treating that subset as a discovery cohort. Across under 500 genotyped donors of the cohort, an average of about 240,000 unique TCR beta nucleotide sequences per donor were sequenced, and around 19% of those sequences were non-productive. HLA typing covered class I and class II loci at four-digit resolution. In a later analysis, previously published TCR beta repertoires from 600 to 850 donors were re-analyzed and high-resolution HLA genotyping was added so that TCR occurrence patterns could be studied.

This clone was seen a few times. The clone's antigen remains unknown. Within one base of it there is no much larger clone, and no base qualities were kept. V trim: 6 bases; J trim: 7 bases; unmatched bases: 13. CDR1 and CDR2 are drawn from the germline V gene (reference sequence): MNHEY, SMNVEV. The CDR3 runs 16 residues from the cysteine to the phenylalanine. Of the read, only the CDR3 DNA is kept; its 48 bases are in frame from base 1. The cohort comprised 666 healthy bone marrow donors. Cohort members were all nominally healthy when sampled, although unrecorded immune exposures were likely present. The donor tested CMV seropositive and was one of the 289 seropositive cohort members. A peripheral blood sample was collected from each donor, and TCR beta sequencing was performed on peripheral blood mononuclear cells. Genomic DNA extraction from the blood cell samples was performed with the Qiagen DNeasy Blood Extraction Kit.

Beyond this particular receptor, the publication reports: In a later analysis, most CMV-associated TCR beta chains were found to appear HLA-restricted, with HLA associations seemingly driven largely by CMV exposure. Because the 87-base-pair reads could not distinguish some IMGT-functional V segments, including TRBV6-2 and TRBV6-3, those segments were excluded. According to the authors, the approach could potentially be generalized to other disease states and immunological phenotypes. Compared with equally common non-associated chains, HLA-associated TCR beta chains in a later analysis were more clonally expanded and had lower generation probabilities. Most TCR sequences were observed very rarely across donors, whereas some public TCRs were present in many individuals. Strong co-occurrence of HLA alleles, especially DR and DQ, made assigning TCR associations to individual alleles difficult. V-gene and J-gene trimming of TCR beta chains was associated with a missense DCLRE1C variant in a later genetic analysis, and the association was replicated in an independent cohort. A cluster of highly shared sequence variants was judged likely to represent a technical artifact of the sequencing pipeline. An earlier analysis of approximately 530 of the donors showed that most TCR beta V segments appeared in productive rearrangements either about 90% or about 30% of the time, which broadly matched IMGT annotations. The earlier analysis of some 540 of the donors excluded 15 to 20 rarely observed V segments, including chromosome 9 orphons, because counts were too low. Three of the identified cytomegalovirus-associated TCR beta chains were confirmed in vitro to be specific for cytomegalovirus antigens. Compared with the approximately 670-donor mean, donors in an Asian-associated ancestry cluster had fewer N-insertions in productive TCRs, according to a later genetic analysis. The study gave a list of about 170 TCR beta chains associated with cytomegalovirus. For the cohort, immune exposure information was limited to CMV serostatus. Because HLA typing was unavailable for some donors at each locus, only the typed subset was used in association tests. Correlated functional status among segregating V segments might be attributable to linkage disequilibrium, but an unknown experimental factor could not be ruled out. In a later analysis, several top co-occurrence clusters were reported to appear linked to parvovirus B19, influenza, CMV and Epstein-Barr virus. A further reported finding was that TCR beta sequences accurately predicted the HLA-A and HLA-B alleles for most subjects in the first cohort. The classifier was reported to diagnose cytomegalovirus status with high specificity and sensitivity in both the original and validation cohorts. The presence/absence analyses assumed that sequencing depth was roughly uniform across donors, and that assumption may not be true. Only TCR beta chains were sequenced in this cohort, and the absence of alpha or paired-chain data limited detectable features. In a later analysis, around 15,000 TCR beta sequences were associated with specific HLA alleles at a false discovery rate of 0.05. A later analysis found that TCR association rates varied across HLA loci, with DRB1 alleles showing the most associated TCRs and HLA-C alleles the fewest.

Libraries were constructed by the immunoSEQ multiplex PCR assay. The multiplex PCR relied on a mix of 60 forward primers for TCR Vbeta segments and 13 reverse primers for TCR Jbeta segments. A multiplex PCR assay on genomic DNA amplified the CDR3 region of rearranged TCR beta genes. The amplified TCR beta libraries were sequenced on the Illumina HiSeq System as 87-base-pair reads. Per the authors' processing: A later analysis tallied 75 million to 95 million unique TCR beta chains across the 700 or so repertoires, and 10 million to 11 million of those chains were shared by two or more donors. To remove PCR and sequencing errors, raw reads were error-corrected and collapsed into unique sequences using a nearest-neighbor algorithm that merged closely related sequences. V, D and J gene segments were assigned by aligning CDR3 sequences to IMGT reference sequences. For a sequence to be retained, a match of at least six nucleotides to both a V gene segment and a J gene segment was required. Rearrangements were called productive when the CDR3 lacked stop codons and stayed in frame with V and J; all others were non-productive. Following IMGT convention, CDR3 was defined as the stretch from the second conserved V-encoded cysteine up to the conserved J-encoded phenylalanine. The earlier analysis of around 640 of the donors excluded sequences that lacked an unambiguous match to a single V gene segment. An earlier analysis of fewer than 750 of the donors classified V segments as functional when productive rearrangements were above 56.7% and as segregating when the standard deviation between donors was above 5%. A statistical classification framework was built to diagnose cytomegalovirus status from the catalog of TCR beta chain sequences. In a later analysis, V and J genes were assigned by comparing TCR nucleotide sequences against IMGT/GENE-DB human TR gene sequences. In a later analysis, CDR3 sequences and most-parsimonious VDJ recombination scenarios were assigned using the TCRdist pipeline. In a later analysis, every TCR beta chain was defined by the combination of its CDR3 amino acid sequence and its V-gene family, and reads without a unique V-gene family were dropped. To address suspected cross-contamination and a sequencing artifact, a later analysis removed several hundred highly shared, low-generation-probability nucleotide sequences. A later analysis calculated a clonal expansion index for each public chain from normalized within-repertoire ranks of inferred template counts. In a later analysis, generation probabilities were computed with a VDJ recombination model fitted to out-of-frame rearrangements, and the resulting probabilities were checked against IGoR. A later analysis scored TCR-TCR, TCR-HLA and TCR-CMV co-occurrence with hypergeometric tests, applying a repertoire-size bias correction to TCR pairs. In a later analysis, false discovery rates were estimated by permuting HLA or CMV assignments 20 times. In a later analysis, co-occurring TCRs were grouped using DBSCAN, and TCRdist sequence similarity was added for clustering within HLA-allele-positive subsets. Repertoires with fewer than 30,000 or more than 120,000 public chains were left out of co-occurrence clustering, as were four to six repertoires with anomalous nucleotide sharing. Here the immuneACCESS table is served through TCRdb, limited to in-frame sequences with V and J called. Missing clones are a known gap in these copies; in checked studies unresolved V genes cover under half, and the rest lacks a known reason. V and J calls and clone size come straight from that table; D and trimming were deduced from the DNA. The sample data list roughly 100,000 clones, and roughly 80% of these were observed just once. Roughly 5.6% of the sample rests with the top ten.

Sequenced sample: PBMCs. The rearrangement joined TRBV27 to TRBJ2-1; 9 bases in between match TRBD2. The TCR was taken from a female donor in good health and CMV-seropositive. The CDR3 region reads CASRLNAGGFWNEQFF. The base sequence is TGTGCCAGCAGGCTCAATGCGGGAGGGTTTTGGAATGAGCAGTTCTTC.